This is a list of T cell receptor beta chains from one sample in a study of control samples from healthy donors and cancer patients. Assay: immunoSEQ multiplex PCR; the TCRdb copy retains only in-frame clones and omits some. The sample holds tens of thousands of clones; 86% are singletons and the top ten take less than 3.5%. The sample consisted of PBMCs. Receptors originate from a woman in her 50s with lung cancer. CDR3s include the opening cysteine and the closing phenylalanine or tryptophan. Fields, in order: V gene, J gene, CDR3 protein.

v_gene: TRBV28; j_gene: TRBJ1-5; CDR3aa: CASTPGTPSNQPQHF
v_gene: TRBV11-1; j_gene: TRBJ2-3; CDR3aa: CASSLTGVTDTQYF
v_gene: TRBV24-1; j_gene: TRBJ1-1; CDR3aa: CATSDLLEVGAFF
v_gene: TRBV10-3; j_gene: TRBJ2-1; CDR3aa: CAISERASGLYNEQFF
v_gene: TRBV29-1; j_gene: TRBJ2-7; CDR3aa: CSVSTGYEQYF
v_gene: TRBV7-6; j_gene: TRBJ1-1; CDR3aa: CASSLAGKSLVWTGVGTEAFF
v_gene: TRBV12-3/TRBV12-4; j_gene: TRBJ1-2; CDR3aa: CASSSLPGYGYTF
v_gene: TRBV10-1; j_gene: TRBJ1-2; CDR3aa: CASIGREGYGYTF
v_gene: TRBV7-9; j_gene: TRBJ2-4; CDR3aa: CASSFPSVANIQYF
v_gene: TRBV28; j_gene: TRBJ1-5; CDR3aa: CASRPPGVGKPQHF
v_gene: TRBV7-3; j_gene: TRBJ1-1; CDR3aa: CASSLQDNTEAFF
v_gene: TRBV4-3; j_gene: TRBJ2-7; CDR3aa: CASSQDYRAYEQYF
v_gene: TRBV7-2; j_gene: TRBJ1-1; CDR3aa: CASSRPGGANTEAFF
v_gene: TRBV5-1; j_gene: TRBJ2-5; CDR3aa: CASSPSTGGSETQYF
v_gene: TRBV5-1; j_gene: TRBJ2-5; CDR3aa: CASSADRSASQETQYF
v_gene: TRBV4-1; j_gene: TRBJ1-4; CDR3aa: CASSRGTSEKLFF
v_gene: TRBV19; j_gene: TRBJ1-5; CDR3aa: CASRGQYNQPQHF
v_gene: TRBV9; j_gene: TRBJ2-7; CDR3aa: CASSVVGTGGINEQYF
v_gene: TRBV25-1; j_gene: TRBJ1-3; CDR3aa: CASSRGSSGNTIYF
v_gene: TRBV10-3; j_gene: TRBJ2-5; CDR3aa: CAISGRTGEETQYF
v_gene: TRBV7-9; j_gene: TRBJ2-5; CDR3aa: CASSLALDMYQETQYF
v_gene: TRBV9; j_gene: TRBJ2-3; CDR3aa: CASSGGHGTDTQYF
v_gene: TRBV19; j_gene: TRBJ1-5; CDR3aa: CASSTDRGSNQPQHF
v_gene: TRBV9; j_gene: TRBJ2-3; CDR3aa: CASSVVSGGTDTQYF
v_gene: TRBV5-1; j_gene: TRBJ1-2; CDR3aa: CASRRDFPEGGYTF
v_gene: TRBV2; j_gene: TRBJ2-2; CDR3aa: CASGRVPNTGELFF
v_gene: TRBV29-1; j_gene: TRBJ2-7; CDR3aa: CSAPPPIPGEQYF
v_gene: TRBV13; j_gene: TRBJ1-6; CDR3aa: CASSLGLDNSPLHF
v_gene: TRBV29-1; j_gene: TRBJ2-3; CDR3aa: CSVGHNLGTDTQYF
v_gene: TRBV5-1; j_gene: TRBJ2-3; CDR3aa: CASRTGILDTQYF
v_gene: TRBV9; j_gene: TRBJ2-2; CDR3aa: CASSVILDGELFF
v_gene: TRBV3-1/TRBV3-2; j_gene: TRBJ1-1; CDR3aa: CASSQGNQGTEAFF
v_gene: TRBV6-4; j_gene: TRBJ1-2; CDR3aa: CASRRSYGYTF
v_gene: TRBV15; j_gene: TRBJ1-6; CDR3aa: CATSRDKGPSSPLHF
v_gene: TRBV4-1; j_gene: TRBJ2-2; CDR3aa: CASSQVGGRGGTGELFF